These 30 T cell receptor beta chains were all obtained from the same sample, sequenced in a study of CD8 T cells in ankylosing spondylitis (dated by TCRdb to the late 2010s). Library preparation employed 5' RACE. Sequencing was carried out with an Illumina HiSeq 2500. TCRdb reprocessing: public reads trimmed at Q25 with fastp, clones called with MiXCR, in-frame beta chains kept. When rows share a CDR3 protein, they turn into one entry using the most common DNA and genes. The sample table shows a few hundred thousand distinct CDR3 sequences, and less than 25% are seen once. The ten biggest clones cover 3.5% of the sample. The sequenced sample was blood, either unsorted or a sorted T cell fraction (not recorded which). The receptors come from a female donor with ankylosing spondylitis or in good health (not recorded which).

This clonotype was seen repeatedly, ten times or more. The genes are TRBV27 and TRBJ2-1, with D perhaps TRBD1 (6 bases). Trimming took off 7 bases at V and 8 bases at J, with 15 bases between the two ends. From germline, CDR1 is MNHEY and CDR2 SMNVEV (reference sequence). The CDR3 sequence is 13 residues long. This CDR3 is CASTGPNRDEQFF. The CDR3 DNA is TGTGCCAGCACAGGTCCCAACAGGGATGAGCAGTTCTTC.

This clonotype turned up a few times. The chain has TRBV11-2 and TRBJ2-3, with TRBD2 matching over 7 bases. Unmatched junction bases numbered 12, after V lost 5 bases and J lost 4 bases. The CDR3 loop spans 16 amino acids. Germline values: CDR1 SGHAT, CDR2 FQNNGV. The CDR3 DNA reads as TGTGCCAGCAGCCTAGGACTGTCGGGAGGAGCAGATACGCAGTATTTT. Protein: CASSLGLSGGADTQYF.

V gene TRBV20-1 combines with J gene TRBJ2-5; the D call may be TRBD1 or TRBD2 (5 bases each). Germline V CDR1 and CDR2: DFQATT, SNEGSKA (reference sequence). Trimming cost V 2 bases and J 3 bases, with 16 bases left between them. This CDR3 has 15 residues. DNA of the CDR3: TGCAGTGCTAGACTTCTACTGGGACGGAAAGAGACCCAGTACTTC. Amino acids: CSARLLLGRKETQYF.

There are a few counts of this clonotype. The chain combines TRBV7-9 with TRBJ2-1; 9 bases fit TRBD2. The V gene's germline CDR1 is SEHNR and CDR2 FQNEAQ (reference sequence). The CDR3 length is 17 residues. V lost 5 bases and J lost 7; bases outside the gene matches: 15. CDR3 amino acids: CASSPAGGRAYGNEQFF. Written as DNA, the CDR3 is TGTGCCAGCAGCCCGGCTGGCGGGAGGGCCTATGGGAATGAGCAGTTCTTC.

The V call is TRBV12-3 or TRBV12-4, the J call TRBJ1-2; the match to TRBD1 covers 7 bases. Trimming at V came to 8 bases and at J to 3 bases, leaving 12 bases not matched to a gene. The CDR3 covers 15 residues. CDR3 sequence: CASGPQGGLHYGYTF. For the CDR3, the DNA is TGTGCCAGCGGCCCCCAGGGGGGTTTACACTATGGCTACACCTTC.

The rearrangement links TRBV15 to TRBJ2-5, with 9 bases identical to TRBD1. V was clipped by 7 bases and J by 3 bases; unmatched bases: 6. CDR1 is LNHNV and CDR2 is YYDKDF in the germline V gene (reference sequence). The CDR3 has 14 amino acids. In nucleotides, the CDR3 is TGTGCCACCAATACAGGGGGCTCAGAAGAGACCCAGTACTTC. Its protein product is CATNTGGSEETQYF.

This clonotype was seen a few times. This chain uses TRBV5-1 with TRBJ2-2; D is uncertain. This CDR3 region has 13 residues. CDR1 and CDR2 from the germline V gene are SGHRS and YFSETQ. The ends were cut back, 7 bases at V and 0 bases at J, with 7 bases in the middle. This chain's CDR3 is CASFQSNTGELFF. The CDR3 DNA sequence: TGCGCCAGCTTCCAGTCGAACACCGGGGAGCTGTTTTTT.

This clonotype was observed many times. V is TRBV28 and J is TRBJ2-1; D might be TRBD2 (6 bases). Trimming took off 3 bases at V and 10 bases at J, with 22 bases between the two ends. The germline CDR1 and CDR2 sequences are MDHEN and SYDVKM. The CDR3 covers 16 residues. This chain's CDR3 is CASSFEGRPAMEEQFF. The CDR3 coding sequence is TGTGCCAGCAGTTTTGAGGGGAGGCCAGCCATGGAAGAGCAGTTCTTC.

This clonotype has a count of ten or more. This rearrangement joins TRBV7-2 to TRBJ2-7; D may be TRBD1 (5 bases). Germline lookup yields CDR1 SGHTA and CDR2 FQGNSA. CDR3 size: 15 residues. Deletions cut 1 base from V and 3 bases from J, with 13 bases between. The CDR3 reads CASSLGSQGSYEQYF. For the CDR3, the DNA is TGTGCCAGCAGCTTAGGGTCGCAGGGAAGCTACGAGCAGTACTTC. Full variable domain (missing parts from reference TRBV7-2 and TRBJ2-7): GAGVSQSPSNKVTEKGKDVELRCDPISGHTALYWYRQSLGQGLEFLIYFQGNSAPDKSGLPSDRFSAERTGGSVSTLTIQRTQQEDSAVYLCASSLGSQGSYEQYFGPGTRLTVT.

This clonotype was seen more than once but under ten times. The V gene is TRBV20-1, the J gene TRBJ2-1; D uncertain. The germline gives CDR1 DFQATT, CDR2 SNEGSKA (reference sequence). The CDR3 runs to 13 residues. Trimming left V 2 bases short and J 9 bases short, with 14 bases between. The CDR3 spells CSARLLVVGEQFF. In nucleotides, the CDR3 is TGCAGTGCTAGACTCCTGGTAGTTGGTGAGCAGTTCTTC.

This clonotype has more than one count but fewer than ten. DNA for the CDR3: TGCGCCAGCAGCCAAGAGGCTAGCGGGAGGTACGAGCAGTACTTC. It yields the protein CASSQEASGRYEQYF. The chain links TRBV4-3 to TRBJ2-7; 11 bases are a match to TRBD2. After removal of 0 bases from V and 4 bases from J, the junction contained 2 bases not matched to a gene. CDR3 length: 15 residues. Germline-derived CDR1 and CDR2 are LGHNA and YSLEER.

The V call is TRBV6-1, the J call TRBJ1-6, with D possibly TRBD1 on 6 matching bases. Trimming removed 7 bases from V and 7 bases from J, with 11 bases in between. The CDR3 extends over 13 amino acids. Germline CDR1 is MNHNS and CDR2 is SASEGT. CDR3 DNA sequence: TGTGCCAGCAAACAGGGCCAAAATTCACCCCTCCACTTT. It codes for CASKQGQNSPLHF.

The sample holds a few counts of this clonotype. The V and J genes are TRBV7-9 and TRBJ1-5, with D hard to call. The CDR3 has 15 amino acids. Deletions cut 1 base from V and 2 bases from J, with 9 bases between. The germline gives CDR1 SEHNR, CDR2 FQNEAQ (reference sequence). CDR3: CASSLDGLGNQPQHF. The CDR3 DNA follows: TGTGCCAGCAGCTTAGATGGTCTGGGCAATCAGCCCCAGCATTTT.

This clonotype was detected a few times. The J gene is TRBJ1-4, the V gene TRBV28, with a weak D call TRBD1 (6 bases). This CDR3 is built from 16 residues. With 7 bases removed from V and 5 bases from J, the gap between germline ends came to 20 bases. Germline-derived CDR1 and CDR2 are MDHEN and SYDVKM. In DNA form, the CDR3 reads TGTGCCAGCACCTCAAACCCCCGGACAGCGAATGAAAAACTGTTTTTT. Protein product: CASTSNPRTANEKLFF.

This chain connects TRBV12-5 to TRBJ2-7; possibly TRBD2 for D (6 bases). V lost 4 bases and J 3 bases, leaving 19 bases between the germline ends. CDR3 length: 16 residues. Germline V gene lookup returns CDR1 LGHNT and CDR2 FRNRAP. The CDR3 DNA follows: TGTGCTAGTGGTTCACCCTCATGGAGGGGAGGCTACGAGCAGTACTTC. It yields the protein CASGSPSWRGGYEQYF.

This clonotype was seen more than once but under ten times. The rearrangement links TRBV12-3 or TRBV12-4 to TRBJ2-7; TRBD1 aligns across 9 bases. V dropped 7 bases and J dropped 7; count of bases not matched to a gene: 8. The CDR3 length is 13 residues. CDR3 DNA sequence: TGTGCCAGCACCGGGACAGGGCGCAGTGAGCAGTACTTC. It is translated as CASTGTGRSEQYF.

This sequence joins TRBV5-5 and TRBJ2-1, with 8 bases that match TRBD2. CDR3 length equals 16 residues. After removal of 1 base from V and 7 bases from J, the junction contained 10 bases not matched to a gene. Germline-derived CDR1 and CDR2 are SGHKS and YYEKEE (reference sequence). This CDR3 is CASSLTAGGLGNEQFF. CDR3 DNA: TGTGCCAGCAGCTTGACGGCGGGAGGCCTTGGGAATGAGCAGTTCTTC.

The CDR3 region has the DNA TGCAGTGCTAGTGAAAGGCAAGAGACCCAGTACTTC. This encodes CSASERQETQYF. The chain recombines TRBV20-1 with TRBJ2-5; the D is unclear. Trimming took 3 bases from V and 2 from J, leaving 7 bases between them. This CDR3 contains 12 residues. Germline values: CDR1 DFQATT, CDR2 SNEGSKA (reference sequence).

Only a few counts were recorded for this clonotype. This chain links TRBV5-5 with TRBJ2-1; no definite D call. The CDR3 has 13 residues. The V end was cut by 0 bases, the J end by 9 bases, with 10 bases between. Germline V lookup: CDR1 SGHKS, CDR2 YYEKEE (reference sequence). Here the CDR3 DNA reads TGTGCCAGCAGCTTGGCAGCGTTCGGTGAGCAGTTCTTC. Translating it yields CASSLAAFGEQFF.

This clonotype has just a few counts. The rearrangement links TRBV20-1 to TRBJ2-1; 10 nucleotides agree with TRBD2. Germline V gene lookup returns CDR1 DFQATT and CDR2 SNEGSKA (reference sequence). With 1 base clipped from V and 7 bases from J, the junction kept 7 bases outside the gene matches. This CDR3 spans 15 amino acids. For the CDR3, the DNA is TGCAGTGCTAGAGGGGGGTCTAGCGGGAGTAATGAGCAGTTCTTC. Its translation: CSARGGSSGSNEQFF.

This clonotype appeared a few times. This chain connects TRBV4-3 to TRBJ1-1; maybe TRBD1 (5 bases). CDR3 length: 14 residues. CDR1 and CDR2 from the germline V gene are LGHNA and YSLEER. V shed 2 bases and J shed 3 bases, with 10 bases lying between them. Here the CDR3 reads CASSQLLQDTEAFF. CDR3 DNA: TGCGCCAGCAGCCAACTCTTACAGGACACTGAAGCTTTCTTT.

CDR3 in amino acids: CASSIGSSGIYEQYF. CDR3 in DNA: TGTGCCAGTAGTATAGGGAGTAGCGGGATCTACGAGCAGTACTTC. The chain recombines TRBV19 with TRBJ2-7; 8 positions agree with TRBD2. The CDR3 is 15 residues long. The V segment lost 1 base and the J segment 3 bases; nucleotides outside the gene matches: 5. Germline values: CDR1 LNHDA, CDR2 SQIVND (reference sequence).

The gene calls are TRBV2 and TRBJ1-1, with D maybe TRBD1 (5 bases). Germline V lookup: CDR1 SNHLY, CDR2 FYNNEI. The CDR3 loop spans 13 amino acids. The V end was cut by 8 bases, the J end by 6 bases, with 16 bases between. DNA of the CDR3: TGTGCCAGCGCTTGGGACCTTCCATCTGAAGCTTTCTTT. This codes for CASAWDLPSEAFF.

This clonotype was seen more than once but under ten times. The rearrangement links TRBV27 to TRBJ2-7; 7 positions match TRBD1. The CDR3 has 14 residues. V lost 5 bases and J lost 3; bases outside the gene matches: 7. Germline V gene lookup returns CDR1 MNHEY and CDR2 SMNVEV (reference sequence). The DNA of the CDR3 is TGTGCCAGCAGTCCGCCGGGACAGATCTACGAGCAGTACTTC. It specifies CASSPPGQIYEQYF.

The chain has TRBV7-9 and TRBJ2-3; no firm D call. V lost 4 bases and J lost 7, with 9 bases in between. The CDR3 sequence is 12 residues long. From germline, CDR1 is SEHNR and CDR2 FQNEAQ (reference sequence). This CDR3 reads CASSSVVYTQYF. In DNA form, the CDR3 reads TGTGCCAGCAGCTCCGTGGTGTATACGCAGTATTTT.

Ten or more counts support this clonotype. The CDR3 spells CASSFWVGTGSYEQYF. For the CDR3, the DNA is TGTGCCAGCAGCTTCTGGGTAGGGACAGGGAGCTACGAGCAGTACTTC. V usage is TRBV5-6 and J usage is TRBJ2-7, with 9 nucleotides matching TRBD1. The CDR3 has 16 residues. After removal of 2 bases from V and 3 bases from J, the junction contained 9 bases not matched to a gene. CDR1 is SGHDT and CDR2 is YYEEEE in the germline V gene.

The chain recombines TRBV28 with TRBJ1-5; D is ambiguous. Trimming stripped 3 bases from V and 6 bases from J, with 9 bases between. There are 13 residues in the CDR3. The germline V gene encodes CDR1 MDHEN and CDR2 SYDVKM. Written as DNA, the CDR3 is TGTGCCAGCAGTTTCAGAGGCAGTCAGCCCCAGCATTTT. This gives the protein CASSFRGSQPQHF.

This clonotype was observed many times. The V and J genes are TRBV20-1 and TRBJ1-1; D perhaps matches TRBD1 (6 bases). The CDR3 sequence is 11 residues long. Germline CDR1 reads DFQATT; CDR2 reads SNEGSKA (reference sequence). Between the trimmed V and J ends, which lost 5 bases and 9 bases, there was a span of 13 bases. The CDR3 here is CSAEGGTKAFF. DNA for the CDR3: TGCAGTGCTGAGGGGGGAACGAAAGCTTTCTTT.

This clonotype was observed a handful of times. For the CDR3, the DNA is TGTGCCAGCAGTCAAGGGGTCAGAGCCTACGAGCAGTACTTC. Protein product: CASSQGVRAYEQYF. V gene TRBV12-3 or TRBV12-4 combines with J gene TRBJ2-7, with D maybe TRBD1 (5 bases). The V gene lost 5 bases and the J gene lost 2 bases, with 13 bases spanning the gap. The CDR3 extends over 14 amino acids.

The rearrangement links TRBV5-1 to TRBJ2-2, with 8 nucleotides matching TRBD1. V lost 1 base and J lost 3; bases outside the gene matches: 5. CDR3 length: 16 amino acids. The V gene's germline CDR1 is SGHRS and CDR2 YFSETQ. This CDR3 is CASSLRTGPDTGELFF. In nucleotides, the CDR3 is TGCGCCAGCAGCTTGCGGACAGGGCCTGACACCGGGGAGCTGTTTTTT.